Given below is one T cell receptor (beta chain) in context. As yet, its antigen is unknown. This record comes from a study of blood T cells in healthy people across ages. The study's findings and limits: Using unsorted PBMCs precluded a conclusive naive versus antigen-experienced comparison. Estimated diversity that came from one million T cells was considered an underestimate.

The V and J ends lost 4 bases and 1 base respectively, with 11 bases between them. Germline lookup yields CDR1 LGHDT and CDR2 YNNKEL (reference sequence). CDR3 size: 15 residues. With each sample, at least 5 micrograms of total RNA were extracted. It was with a sample-barcoded 5' primer and a J-beta primer mix that a second PCR of about 7 to 12 cycles was run. The template-switch adaptor, which had 12 random nucleotides, put a tag on each cDNA molecule. TCRdb itself ran the 5' RACE reads through MiXCR, one entry per CDR3 protein. The sample shows over 500,000 distinct CDR3 sequences, over 40% of them seen only once.

The V gene is TRBV3-1, the J gene TRBJ2-4; D unclear. The receptor comes from an elderly woman in good health. Input material: blood. CDR3 coding DNA: TGTGCCAGCAGCCTTCTCAGATCCGCCAAAAACATTCAGTACTTC. Its translation is CASSLLRSAKNIQYF.